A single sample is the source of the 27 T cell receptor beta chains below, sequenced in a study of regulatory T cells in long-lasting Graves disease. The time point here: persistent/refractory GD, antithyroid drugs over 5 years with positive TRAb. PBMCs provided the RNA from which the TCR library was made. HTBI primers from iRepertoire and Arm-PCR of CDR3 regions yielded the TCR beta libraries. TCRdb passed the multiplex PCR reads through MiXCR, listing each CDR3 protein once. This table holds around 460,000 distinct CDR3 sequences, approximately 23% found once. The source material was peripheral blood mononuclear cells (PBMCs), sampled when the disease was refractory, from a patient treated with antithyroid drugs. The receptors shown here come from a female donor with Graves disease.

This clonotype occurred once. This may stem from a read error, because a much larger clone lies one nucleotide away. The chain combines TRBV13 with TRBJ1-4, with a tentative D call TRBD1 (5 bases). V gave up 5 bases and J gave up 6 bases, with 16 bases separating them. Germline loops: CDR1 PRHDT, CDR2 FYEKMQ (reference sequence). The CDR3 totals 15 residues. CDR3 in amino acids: CASSGPGTEHEKLFF. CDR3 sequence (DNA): TGTGCCAGCAGCGGTCCCGGGACGGAGCATGAAAAACTGTTTTTT.

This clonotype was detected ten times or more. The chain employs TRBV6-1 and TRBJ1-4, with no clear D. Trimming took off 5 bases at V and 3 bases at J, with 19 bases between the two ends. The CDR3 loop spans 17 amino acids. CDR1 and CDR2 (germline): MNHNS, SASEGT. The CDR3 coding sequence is TGTGCCAGCAGTAGACCCCCGGCTAGTGGAGCTAATGAAAAACTGTTTTTT. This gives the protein CASSRPPASGANEKLFF.

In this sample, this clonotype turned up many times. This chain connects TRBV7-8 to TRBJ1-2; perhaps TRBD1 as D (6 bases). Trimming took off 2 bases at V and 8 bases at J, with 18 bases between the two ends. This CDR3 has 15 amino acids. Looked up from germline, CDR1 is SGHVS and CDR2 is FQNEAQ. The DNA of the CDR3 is TGTGCCAGCAGCTTACTAGCCGCAGGGGTTGGGGGCTACACCTTC. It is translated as CASSLLAAGVGGYTF.

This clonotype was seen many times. CDR3 sequence reads: CASSESETQYF. CDR3 sequence (DNA): TGTGCCAGTAGTGAGTCGGAGACCCAGTACTTC. The genes are TRBV19 and TRBJ2-5, with D uncertain. The CDR3 sequence is 11 residues long. CDR1 is LNHDA, CDR2 SQIVND, per germline (reference sequence). V shed 5 bases and J shed 5 bases, with 6 bases lying between them.

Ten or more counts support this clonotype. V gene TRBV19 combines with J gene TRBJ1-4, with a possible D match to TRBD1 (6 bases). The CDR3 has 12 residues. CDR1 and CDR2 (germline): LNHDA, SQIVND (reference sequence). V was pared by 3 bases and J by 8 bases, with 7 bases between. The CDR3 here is CASSMGAEKLFF. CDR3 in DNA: TGTGCCAGTAGTATGGGGGCGGAAAAACTGTTTTTT.

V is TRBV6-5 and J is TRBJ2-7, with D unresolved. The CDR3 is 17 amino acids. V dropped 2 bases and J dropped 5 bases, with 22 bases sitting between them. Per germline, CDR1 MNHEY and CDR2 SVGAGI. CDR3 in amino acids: CASSYTAPRGVSHEQYF. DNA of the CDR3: TGTGCCAGCAGTTACACCGCCCCCCGAGGAGTTAGCCACGAGCAGTACTTC.

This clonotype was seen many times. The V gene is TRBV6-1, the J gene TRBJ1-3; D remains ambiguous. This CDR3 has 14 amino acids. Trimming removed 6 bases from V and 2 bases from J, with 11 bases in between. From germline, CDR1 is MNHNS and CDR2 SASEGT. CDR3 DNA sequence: TGTGCCAGCAGCCCCCTAGGAACTGGAAACACCATATATTTT. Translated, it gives CASSPLGTGNTIYF.

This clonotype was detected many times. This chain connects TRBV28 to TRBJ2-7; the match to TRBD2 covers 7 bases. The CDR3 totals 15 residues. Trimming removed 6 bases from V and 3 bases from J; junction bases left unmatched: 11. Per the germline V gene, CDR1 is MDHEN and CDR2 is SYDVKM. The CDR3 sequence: CASSTSGLVDYEQYF. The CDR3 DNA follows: TGTGCCAGCAGCACCTCAGGACTAGTAGACTACGAGCAGTACTTC.

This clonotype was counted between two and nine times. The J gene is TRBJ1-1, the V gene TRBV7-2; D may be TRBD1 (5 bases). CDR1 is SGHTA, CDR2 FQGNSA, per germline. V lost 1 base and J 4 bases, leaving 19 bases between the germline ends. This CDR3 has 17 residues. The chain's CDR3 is CASSLGGVRGRSTEAFF. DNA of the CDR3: TGTGCCAGCAGCTTAGGTGGGGTACGGGGGAGGTCCACTGAAGCTTTCTTT.

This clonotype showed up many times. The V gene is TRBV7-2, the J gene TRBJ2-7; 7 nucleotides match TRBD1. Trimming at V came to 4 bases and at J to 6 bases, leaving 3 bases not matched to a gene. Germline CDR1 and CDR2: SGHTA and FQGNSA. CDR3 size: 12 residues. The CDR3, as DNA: TGTGCCAGCAGCTCCAACAGGGGCGAGCAGTACTTC. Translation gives CASSSNRGEQYF. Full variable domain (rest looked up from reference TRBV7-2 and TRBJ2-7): GAGVSQSPSNKVTEKGKDVELRCDPISGHTALYWYRQSLGQGLEFLIYFQGNSAPDKSGLPSDRFSAERTGGSVSTLTIQRTQQEDSAVYLCASSSNRGEQYFGPGTRLTVT.

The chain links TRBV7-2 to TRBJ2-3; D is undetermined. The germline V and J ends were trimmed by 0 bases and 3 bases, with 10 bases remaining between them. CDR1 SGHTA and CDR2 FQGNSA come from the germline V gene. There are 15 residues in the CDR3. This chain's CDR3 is CASSLALGFTDTQYF. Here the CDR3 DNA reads TGTGCCAGCAGCTTAGCGCTAGGGTTTACAGATACGCAGTATTTT.

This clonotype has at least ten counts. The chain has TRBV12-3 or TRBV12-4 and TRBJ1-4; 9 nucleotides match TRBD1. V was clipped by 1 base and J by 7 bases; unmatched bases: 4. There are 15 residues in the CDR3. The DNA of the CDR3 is TGTGCCAGCAGTTTAGAGGGGACAGGGCGTGAAAAACTGTTTTTT. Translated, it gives CASSLEGTGREKLFF.

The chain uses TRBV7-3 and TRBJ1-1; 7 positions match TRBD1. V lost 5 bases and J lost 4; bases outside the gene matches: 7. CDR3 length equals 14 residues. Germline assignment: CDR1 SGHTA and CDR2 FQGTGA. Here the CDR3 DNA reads TGTGCCAGCAGCCCGACAGGGCTTCGCACTGAAGCTTTCTTT. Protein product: CASSPTGLRTEAFF.

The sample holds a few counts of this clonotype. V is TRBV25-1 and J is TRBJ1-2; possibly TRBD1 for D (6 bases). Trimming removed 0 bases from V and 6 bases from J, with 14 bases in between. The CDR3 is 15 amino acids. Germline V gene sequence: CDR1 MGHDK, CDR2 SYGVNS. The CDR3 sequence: CASSEYSARGHGYTF. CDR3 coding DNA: TGTGCCAGCAGTGAATATTCGGCCCGGGGGCATGGCTACACCTTC.

DNA for the CDR3: TGTGCCAGTTTCAGGGGAGTACACACTGAAGCTTTCTTT. This gives the protein CASFRGVHTEAFF. V is TRBV19 and J is TRBJ1-1; possible D gene TRBD1, 6 bases. The V and J ends lost 8 bases and 3 bases respectively, with 13 bases between them. The length of the CDR3 is 13 residues. Germline V lookup: CDR1 LNHDA, CDR2 SQIVND (reference sequence).

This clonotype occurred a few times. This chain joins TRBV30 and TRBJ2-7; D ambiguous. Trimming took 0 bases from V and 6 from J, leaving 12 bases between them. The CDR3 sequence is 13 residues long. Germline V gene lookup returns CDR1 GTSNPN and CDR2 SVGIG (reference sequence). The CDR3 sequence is CAWSVGPVSEQYF. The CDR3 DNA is TGTGCCTGGAGTGTAGGACCGGTCTCCGAGCAGTACTTC.

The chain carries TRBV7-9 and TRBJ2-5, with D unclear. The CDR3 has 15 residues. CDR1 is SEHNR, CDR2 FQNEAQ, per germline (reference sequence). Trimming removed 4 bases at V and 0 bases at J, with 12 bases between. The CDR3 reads CASSSLDGYQETQYF. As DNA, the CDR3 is TGTGCCAGCAGCTCCTTGGACGGATACCAAGAGACCCAGTACTTC.

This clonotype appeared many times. The CDR3 sequence: CSARARHPNQPQHF. The DNA of the CDR3 is TGCAGTGCTAGAGCCAGGCATCCAAATCAGCCCCAGCATTTT. This chain uses TRBV20-1 with TRBJ1-5; D call uncertain. The CDR3 is made up of 14 amino acids. Looked up from germline, CDR1 is DFQATT and CDR2 is SNEGSKA (reference sequence). V was clipped by 1 base and J by 4 bases, with 11 bases between them.

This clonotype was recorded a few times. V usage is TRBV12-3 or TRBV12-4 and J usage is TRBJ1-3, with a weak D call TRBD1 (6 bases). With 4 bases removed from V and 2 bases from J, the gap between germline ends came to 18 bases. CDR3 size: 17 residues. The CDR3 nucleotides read TGTGCCAGCAGTTCAGAAGGACGGGGGCCCACTGGAAACACCATATATTTT. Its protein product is CASSSEGRGPTGNTIYF.

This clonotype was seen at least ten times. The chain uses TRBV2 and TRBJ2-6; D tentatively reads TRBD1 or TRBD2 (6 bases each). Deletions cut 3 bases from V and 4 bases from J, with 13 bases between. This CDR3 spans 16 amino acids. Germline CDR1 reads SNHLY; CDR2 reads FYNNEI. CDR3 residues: CASSEEGGYGANVLTF. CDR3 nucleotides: TGTGCCAGCAGTGAGGAGGGGGGTTACGGGGCCAACGTCCTGACTTTC.

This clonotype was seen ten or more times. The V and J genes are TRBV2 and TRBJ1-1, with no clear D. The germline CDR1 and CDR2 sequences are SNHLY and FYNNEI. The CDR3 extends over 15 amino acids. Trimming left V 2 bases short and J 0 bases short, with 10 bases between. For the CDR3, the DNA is TGTGCCAGCAGTGAAAATCGGGCAGTGAACACTGAAGCTTTCTTT. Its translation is CASSENRAVNTEAFF.

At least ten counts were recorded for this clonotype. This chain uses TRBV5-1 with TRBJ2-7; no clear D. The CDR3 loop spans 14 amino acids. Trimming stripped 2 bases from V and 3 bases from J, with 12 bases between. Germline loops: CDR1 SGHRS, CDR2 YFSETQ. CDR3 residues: CASSFAPRGYEQYF. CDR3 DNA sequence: TGCGCCAGCAGCTTTGCACCGCGTGGCTACGAGCAGTACTTC.

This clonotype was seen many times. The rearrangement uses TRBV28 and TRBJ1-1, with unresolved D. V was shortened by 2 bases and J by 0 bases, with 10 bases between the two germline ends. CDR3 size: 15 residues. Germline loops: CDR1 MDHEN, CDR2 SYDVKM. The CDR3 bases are TGTGCCAGCAGTTTAAAACAGTCCATGAACACTGAAGCTTTCTTT. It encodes CASSLKQSMNTEAFF.

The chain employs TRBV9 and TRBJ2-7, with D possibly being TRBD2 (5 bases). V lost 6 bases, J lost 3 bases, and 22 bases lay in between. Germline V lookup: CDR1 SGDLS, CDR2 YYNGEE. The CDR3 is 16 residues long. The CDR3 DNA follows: TGTGCCAGCACCGAAGCCGGGATCCACGTTAGCTACGAGCAGTACTTC. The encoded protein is CASTEAGIHVSYEQYF.

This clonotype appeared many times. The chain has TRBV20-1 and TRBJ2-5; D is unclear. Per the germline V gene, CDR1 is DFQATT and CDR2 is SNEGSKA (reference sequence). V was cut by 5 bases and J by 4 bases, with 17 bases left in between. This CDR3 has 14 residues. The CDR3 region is CSARPASTVETQYF. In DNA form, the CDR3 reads TGCAGTGCTCGGCCAGCGTCGACGGTAGAGACCCAGTACTTC.

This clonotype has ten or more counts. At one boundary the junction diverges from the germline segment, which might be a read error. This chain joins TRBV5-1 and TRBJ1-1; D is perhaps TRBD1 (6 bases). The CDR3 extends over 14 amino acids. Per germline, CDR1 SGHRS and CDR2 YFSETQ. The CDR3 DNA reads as TGTGCCAGCAGCTTACGGGGGGCTGGGACTGAAGCTTTCTTT. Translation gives CASSLRGAGTEAFF.

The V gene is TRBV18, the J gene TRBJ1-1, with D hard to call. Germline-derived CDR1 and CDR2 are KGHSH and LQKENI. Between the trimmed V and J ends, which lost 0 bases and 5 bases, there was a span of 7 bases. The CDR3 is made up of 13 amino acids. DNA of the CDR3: TGTGCCAGCTCACCACCGAGTGCTACTGAAGCTTTCTTT. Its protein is CASSPPSATEAFF.